The subject of this entry is one TCR beta chain. V shed 4 bases and J shed 5 bases, with 14 bases lying between them. CDR3 length: 15 residues. In germline, CDR1 is ENHRY, CDR2 SYGVKD. Per the authors' pipeline: Amplification with reference gene primers provided the estimates of nucleated cell counts. Data came from immunoSEQ multiplex PCR; TCRdb stores just in-frame clones and leaves some out. V and J calls and clone size are given by that table; D and trimming were obtained from the DNA. The sample shows over 90,000 clones, about 89% of them seen only once. The record originates from a study of blood T cell repertoires in COVID-19. At the level of the study: Acute and convalescent COVID-19 samples came from the United States, Italy and Spain. Sources were T cells, B-cell-depleted T cells, or PBMCs; the material itself was cDNA or gDNA.

The sequence was collected from a human donor in a cohort sampled during active COVID-19. Sequenced: peripheral blood. The V and J genes are TRBV10-3 and TRBJ2-2; D is perhaps TRBD1 (6 bases). The CDR3 DNA sequence: TGTGCCATCAGTGGTTTATCAGGGGATACCGGGGAGCTGTTTTTT. Protein: CAISGLSGDTGELFF.